Detailed here is one TCR beta chain. Its target is unknown. This entry comes from a study of OX40 agonist ivuxolimab in advanced cancers. CDR3 size: 15 residues. V was shortened by 1 base and J by 3 bases, with 11 bases between the two germline ends. Germline V gene sequence: CDR1 SEHNR, CDR2 FQNEAQ (reference sequence). Study outcomes and limitations: Expanded clones were, on average, more numerous in CD8+ T cells than in CD4+.

TCRdb's copy holds only in-frame clones and misses some; the assay was immunoSEQ multiplex PCR. The sample includes under 75,000 clones, 70% to 90% of them seen just once. The source of this sequence is an adult with an advanced solid tumor such as melanoma, head and neck, liver or kidney cancer. The V and J genes are TRBV7-9 and TRBJ2-3, with unresolved D. The sequenced sample was CD4+ or CD8+ T cells sorted from blood, obtained in a trial of the OX40 agonist ivuxolimab. CDR3 in DNA: TGTGCCAGCAGCTTAGTTGGCGCGGATACAGATACGCAGTATTTT. Its protein is CASSLVGADTDTQYF.